This record covers a single T cell receptor (beta chain). Its antigen is not identified. Although they were nominally healthy when sampled, donors likely had unrecorded immune exposures. This specimen comes from a study of cytomegalovirus exposure and HLA in healthy donors. Study-wide context: Sequencing of 150 million to 200 million T cells in an earlier analysis found around 110 million unique TCR beta sequences.

Overall study results and limits: Reportedly, cytomegalovirus status was diagnosed with high sensitivity and specificity. Follow-up analysis later connected one missense variant in DCLRE1C with trimming of TCR beta V- and J-genes.

The CDR3 loop spans 13 amino acids. Trimming took 5 bases from V and 6 from J; bases not matched to a gene: 7. CDR1 is GTSNPN and CDR2 is SVGIG in the germline V gene (reference sequence). The study ran its PCR with 60 Vbeta and 13 Jbeta primers. Only in-frame clones appear in the TCRdb table, and some are missing; sequencing was by immunoSEQ multiplex PCR. Here the sample table reports about 160,000 clones. The sequencing input was PBMCs. V and J are TRBV30 and TRBJ1-1; 9 positions agree with TRBD1. This receptor was taken from a woman aged 55-70 years in good health and CMV-seronegative. CDR3 loop: CAWGRDRDSEAFF. For the CDR3, the DNA is TGTGCCTGGGGGCGGGACAGGGACTCTGAAGCTTTCTTT.